What follows is one T cell receptor beta chain and its context. Seattle patient enrollment occurred during active infection, with longitudinal follow-up thereafter. These data come from a study of blood T cell repertoires in COVID-19. Study-wide context: T cells, B-cell-depleted T cells, or PBMCs provided the cDNA or gDNA that served as material.

CDR1 is MNHEY and CDR2 is SMNVEV in the germline V gene (reference sequence). Trimming at V came to 4 bases and at J to 5 bases, leaving 6 bases not matched to a gene. The CDR3 has 14 residues. Original data processing: It was from reference gene primer amplification that nucleated cell counts were estimated. Clones were sequenced by immunoSEQ multiplex PCR, and TCRdb holds only the in-frame ones, with some missing. That table is the source of V, J and clone size, and D and trimming were worked out from the DNA. The data contain 200,000 to 300,000 clones, 75% to 95% of them singletons. The sequence was obtained from a person between 18 and 30 years old with COVID-19, enrolled during active disease. The sequenced material came from peripheral blood. The rearrangement uses TRBV27 and TRBJ2-7; 9 bases agree with TRBD1. CDR3 region: CASSSRDRVDEQYF. The CDR3 DNA sequence: TGTGCCAGCAGTTCCCGGGACAGGGTCGACGAGCAGTACTTC.